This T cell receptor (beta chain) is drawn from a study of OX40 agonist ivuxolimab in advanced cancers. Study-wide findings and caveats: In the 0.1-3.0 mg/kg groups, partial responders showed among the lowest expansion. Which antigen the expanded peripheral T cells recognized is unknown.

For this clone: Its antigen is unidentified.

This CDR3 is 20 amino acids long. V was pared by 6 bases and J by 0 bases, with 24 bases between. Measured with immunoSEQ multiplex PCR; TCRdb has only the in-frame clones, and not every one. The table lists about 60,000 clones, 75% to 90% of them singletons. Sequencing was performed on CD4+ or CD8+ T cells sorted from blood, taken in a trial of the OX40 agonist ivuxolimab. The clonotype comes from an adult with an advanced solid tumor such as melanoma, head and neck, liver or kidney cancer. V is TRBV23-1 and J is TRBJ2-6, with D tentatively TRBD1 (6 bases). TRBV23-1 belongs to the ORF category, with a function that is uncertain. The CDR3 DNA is TGCGCCAGCAGCGCCAAGATGTATACAGGGAAACTCTCTGGGGCCAACGTCCTGACTTTC. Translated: CASSAKMYTGKLSGANVLTF.